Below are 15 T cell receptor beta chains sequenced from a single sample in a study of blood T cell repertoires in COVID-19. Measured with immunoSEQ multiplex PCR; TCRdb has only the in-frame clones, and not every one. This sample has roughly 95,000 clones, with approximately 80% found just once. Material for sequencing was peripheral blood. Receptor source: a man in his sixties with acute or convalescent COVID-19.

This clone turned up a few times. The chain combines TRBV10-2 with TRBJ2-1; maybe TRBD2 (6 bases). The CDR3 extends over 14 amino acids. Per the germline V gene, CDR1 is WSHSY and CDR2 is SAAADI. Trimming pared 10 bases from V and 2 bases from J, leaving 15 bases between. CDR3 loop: CATGPGLAYNEQFF. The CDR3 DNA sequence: TGCGCCACCGGGCCGGGACTGGCCTACAATGAGCAGTTCTTC.

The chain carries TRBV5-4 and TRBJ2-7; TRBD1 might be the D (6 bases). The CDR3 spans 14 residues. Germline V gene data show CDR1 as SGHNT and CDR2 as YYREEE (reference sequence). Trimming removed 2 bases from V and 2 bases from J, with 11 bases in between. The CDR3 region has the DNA TGTGCCAGCAGCTTAAGGGACACCGCCTACGAGCAGTACGTC. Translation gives CASSLRDTAYEQYV.

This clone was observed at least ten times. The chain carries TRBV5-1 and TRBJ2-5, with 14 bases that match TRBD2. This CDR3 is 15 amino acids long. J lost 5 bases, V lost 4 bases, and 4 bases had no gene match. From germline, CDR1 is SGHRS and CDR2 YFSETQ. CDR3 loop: CASSAGLAGVETQYF. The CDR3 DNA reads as TGCGCCAGCAGCGCGGGACTAGCGGGGGTGGAGACCCAGTACTTC.

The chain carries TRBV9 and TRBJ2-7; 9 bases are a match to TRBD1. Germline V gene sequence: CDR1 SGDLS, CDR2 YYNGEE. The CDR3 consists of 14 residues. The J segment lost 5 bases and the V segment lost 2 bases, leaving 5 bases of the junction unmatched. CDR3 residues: CASSVGTGKNEQYF. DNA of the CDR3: TGTGCCAGCAGCGTCGGGACAGGGAAGAACGAGCAGTACTTC.

The chain's CDR3 is CASSLAGGPDQETQYF. Here the CDR3 DNA reads TGTGCCAGCAGCTTAGCGGGAGGGCCGGACCAAGAGACCCAGTACTTC. The chain employs TRBV5-4 and TRBJ2-5; 10 nucleotides match TRBD2. J lost 0 bases, V lost 2 bases, and 4 bases had no gene match. The CDR3 is 16 amino acids. Germline loops: CDR1 SGHNT, CDR2 YYREEE (reference sequence). Looking up the rest from reference TRBV5-4 and TRBJ2-5 gives the full variable domain: ETGVTQSPTHLIKTRGQQVTLRCSSQSGHNTVSWYQQALGQGPQFIFQYYREEENGRGNFPPRFSGLQFPNYSSELNVNALELDDSALYLCASSLAGGPDQETQYFGPGTRLLVL.

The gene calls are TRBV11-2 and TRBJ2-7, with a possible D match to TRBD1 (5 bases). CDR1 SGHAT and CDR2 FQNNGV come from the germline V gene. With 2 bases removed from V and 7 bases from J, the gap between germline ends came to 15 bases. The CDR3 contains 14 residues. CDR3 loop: CASSLQGLSREQYV. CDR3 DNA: TGTGCCAGCAGCTTACAGGGCTTATCGAGAGAGCAGTACGTC.

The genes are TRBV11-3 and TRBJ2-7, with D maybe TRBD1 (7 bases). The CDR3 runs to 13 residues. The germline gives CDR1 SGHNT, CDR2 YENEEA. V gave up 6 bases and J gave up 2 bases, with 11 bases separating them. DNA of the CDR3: TGTGCCAGCAGGGCGGGACAGACCTACGAGCAGTACGTC. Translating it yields CASRAGQTYEQYV.

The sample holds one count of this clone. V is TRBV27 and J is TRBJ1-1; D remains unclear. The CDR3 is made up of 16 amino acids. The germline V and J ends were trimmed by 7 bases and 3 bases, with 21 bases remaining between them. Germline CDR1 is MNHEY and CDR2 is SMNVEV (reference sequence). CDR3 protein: CASKIRQAITDTEAFF. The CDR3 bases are TGTGCCAGCAAAATAAGGCAGGCCATTACAGACACTGAAGCTTTCTTT.

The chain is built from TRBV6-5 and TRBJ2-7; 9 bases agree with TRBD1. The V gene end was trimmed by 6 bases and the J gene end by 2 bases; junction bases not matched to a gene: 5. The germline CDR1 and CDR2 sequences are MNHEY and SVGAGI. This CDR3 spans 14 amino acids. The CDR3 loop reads CASSRDRVTYEQYF. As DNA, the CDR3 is TGTGCCAGCAGCCGGGACAGGGTTACCTACGAGCAGTACTTC.

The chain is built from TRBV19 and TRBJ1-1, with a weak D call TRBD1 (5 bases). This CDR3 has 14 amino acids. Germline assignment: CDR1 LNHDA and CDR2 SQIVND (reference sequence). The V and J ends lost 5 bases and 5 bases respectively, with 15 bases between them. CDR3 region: CASSPTQGRTEAFF. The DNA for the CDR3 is TGTGCCAGTAGTCCAACCCAGGGAAGGACTGAAGCTTTCTTT.

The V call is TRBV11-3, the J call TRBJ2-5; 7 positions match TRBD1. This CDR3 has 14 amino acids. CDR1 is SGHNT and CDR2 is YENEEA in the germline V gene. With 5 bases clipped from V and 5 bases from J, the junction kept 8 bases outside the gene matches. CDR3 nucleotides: TGTGCCAGCAGCGACAGGGTCCCCGGGGAGACCCAGTACTTC. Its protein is CASSDRVPGETQYF.

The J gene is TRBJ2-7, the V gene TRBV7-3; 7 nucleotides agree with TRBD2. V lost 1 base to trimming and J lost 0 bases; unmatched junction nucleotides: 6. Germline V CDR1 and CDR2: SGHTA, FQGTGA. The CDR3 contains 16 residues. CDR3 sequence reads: CASSLMGRGSSYEQYF. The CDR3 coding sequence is TGTGCCAGCAGCTTAATGGGGCGGGGGAGCTCCTACGAGCAGTACTTC. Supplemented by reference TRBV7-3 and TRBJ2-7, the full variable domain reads GAGVSQTPSNKVTEKGKYVELRCDPISGHTALYWYRQSLGQGPEFLIYFQGTGAADDSGLPNDRFFAVRPEGSVSTLKIQRTERGDSAVYLCASSLMGRGSSYEQYFGPGTRLTVT.

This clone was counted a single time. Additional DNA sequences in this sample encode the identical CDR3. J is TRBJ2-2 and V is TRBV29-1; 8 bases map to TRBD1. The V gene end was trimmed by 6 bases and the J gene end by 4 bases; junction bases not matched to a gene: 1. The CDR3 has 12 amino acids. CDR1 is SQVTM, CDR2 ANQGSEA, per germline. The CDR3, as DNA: TGCAGCGTGACAGGGGTCACCGGGGAGCTGTTTTTT. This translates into CSVTGVTGELFF.

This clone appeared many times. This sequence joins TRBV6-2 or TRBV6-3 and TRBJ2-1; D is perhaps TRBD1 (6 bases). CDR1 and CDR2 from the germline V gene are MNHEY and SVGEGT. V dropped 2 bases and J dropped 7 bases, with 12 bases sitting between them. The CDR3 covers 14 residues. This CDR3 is CASSYPQGPNEQFF. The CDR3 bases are TGTGCCAGCAGTTACCCCCAGGGGCCAAATGAGCAGTTCTTC.

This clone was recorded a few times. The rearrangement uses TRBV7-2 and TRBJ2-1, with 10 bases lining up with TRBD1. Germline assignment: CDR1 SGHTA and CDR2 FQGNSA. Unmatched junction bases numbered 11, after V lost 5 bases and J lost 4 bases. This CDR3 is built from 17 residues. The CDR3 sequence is CASSPYPGQGKYNEQFF. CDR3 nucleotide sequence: TGTGCCAGCAGCCCGTACCCGGGACAGGGGAAATACAATGAGCAGTTCTTC.